Listed here are 21 T cell receptor beta chains from one sample, sequenced in a study of blood T cells in healthy people across ages. A J-beta primer mix and a sample-barcoded 5' primer were used in a second PCR of roughly 7 to 12 cycles. TCRdb reanalysed the 5' RACE reads using MiXCR and keeps one entry per CDR3 protein. The data show around 1,500,000 distinct CDR3 sequences, with roughly 27% seen just once and 7.7% held by the top ten. The sequencing input was blood. The receptors come from a woman in her thirties in good health.

V usage is TRBV6-1 and J usage is TRBJ2-1, with D possibly being TRBD2 (6 bases). V was shortened by 6 bases and J by 5 bases, with 17 bases between the two germline ends. CDR3 length equals 15 residues. The germline CDR1 and CDR2 sequences are MNHNS and SASEGT. CDR3 nucleotides: TGTGCCAGCAGCTCGAGCGCACCTAGCGACAATGAGCAGTTCTTC. Amino acid sequence: CASSSSAPSDNEQFF.

This chain joins TRBV5-6 and TRBJ2-3; D call uncertain. This CDR3 is 15 amino acids long. Trimming took 5 bases from V and 3 from J, leaving 16 bases between them. Germline assignment: CDR1 SGHDT and CDR2 YYEEEE. This CDR3 reads CASRRVAENTDTQYF. In nucleotides, the CDR3 is TGTGCCAGCAGGAGAGTAGCTGAAAATACAGATACGCAGTATTTT.

This clonotype was found a few times. The chain has TRBV20-1 and TRBJ2-7; a weak D match, TRBD1 (5 bases). Between the trimmed V and J ends, which lost 6 bases and 6 bases, there was a span of 15 bases. Germline lookup yields CDR1 DFQATT and CDR2 SNEGSKA (reference sequence). This CDR3 region has 12 residues. As DNA, the CDR3 is TGCAGTGCCAATGACAGACTCTGCGAGCAGTACTTC. Protein: CSANDRLCEQYF.

Only a few counts were recorded for this clonotype. The CDR3 bases are TGTGCCAGCTTTATCGGACACACGAACACTGAAGCTTTCTTT. This translates into CASFIGHTNTEAFF. The chain links TRBV12-3 or TRBV12-4 to TRBJ1-1; D is possibly TRBD1 (5 bases). V lost 8 bases to trimming and J lost 1 base, with 14 bases between them. The CDR3 sequence is 14 residues long.

This clonotype was recorded at least ten times. This rearrangement joins TRBV7-2 to TRBJ1-2; 8 nucleotides match TRBD1. The CDR3 is 16 amino acids. The V gene's germline CDR1 is SGHTA and CDR2 FQGNSA. Trimming at V came to 5 bases and at J to 0 bases, leaving 8 bases not matched to a gene. In DNA, the CDR3 is TGTGCCAGCAGCCCTCGATCGACAGGGGCTAACTATGGCTACACCTTC. Translation gives CASSPRSTGANYGYTF.

This clonotype was recorded many times. The V and J genes are TRBV7-9 and TRBJ2-7; the D gene is possibly TRBD2 (6 bases). V lost 5 bases and J 3 bases, leaving 17 bases between the germline ends. This CDR3 has 15 amino acids. CDR1 is SEHNR and CDR2 is FQNEAQ in the germline V gene (reference sequence). For the CDR3, the DNA is TGTGCCAGCAGCCCCAATGCCGGGGGTGTCTACGAGCAGTACTTC. Translated: CASSPNAGGVYEQYF.

V gene TRBV28 combines with J gene TRBJ2-7; D is ambiguous. The germline CDR1 and CDR2 sequences are MDHEN and SYDVKM. The CDR3 is made up of 11 amino acids. V was clipped by 3 bases and J by 7 bases, with 7 bases between them. CDR3 amino acids: CASSFVGEQYF. The DNA of the CDR3 is TGTGCCAGCAGTTTCGTGGGTGAGCAGTACTTC. The variable domain in full, with the rest retrieved from reference TRBV28 and TRBJ2-7, is DVKVTQSSRYLVKRTGEKVFLECVQDMDHENMFWYRQDPGLGLRLIYFSYDVKMKEKGDIPEGYSVSREKKERFSLILESASTNQTSMYLCASSFVGEQYFGPGTRLTVT.

V gene TRBV7-9 combines with J gene TRBJ2-3, with a possible D match to TRBD1 (6 bases). The CDR3 is 15 residues long. The V gene lost 5 bases and the J gene lost 4 bases, with 16 bases spanning the gap. CDR1 is SEHNR and CDR2 is FQNEAQ in the germline V gene (reference sequence). The CDR3 DNA is TGTGCCAGCAGCCTCAAACCACAGGGTCCAGATACGCAGTATTTT. Protein sequence: CASSLKPQGPDTQYF.

The V gene is TRBV2, the J gene TRBJ1-2, with a tentative D call TRBD1 (6 bases). The CDR3 runs to 14 residues. Trimming removed 7 bases at V and 3 bases at J, with 15 bases between. Germline-derived CDR1 and CDR2 are SNHLY and FYNNEI. CDR3 sequence: CASKPDRSDYGYTF. CDR3 coding DNA: TGTGCCAGCAAACCAGACAGGTCCGACTATGGCTACACCTTC.

This clonotype was seen a few times. V and J are TRBV5-6 and TRBJ1-2; D ambiguous. The CDR3 contains 12 residues. Trimming pared 2 bases from V and 7 bases from J, leaving 9 bases between. Germline-derived CDR1 and CDR2 are SGHDT and YYEEEE. CDR3 nucleotides: TGTGCCAGCAGCTTCGCATTGAGTGGCTACACCTTC. The encoded protein is CASSFALSGYTF. The variable domain in full, with the rest retrieved from reference TRBV5-6 and TRBJ1-2, is DAGVTQSPTHLIKTRGQQVTLRCSPKSGHDTVSWYQQALGQGPQFIFQYYEEEERQRGNFPDRFSGHQFPNYSSELNVNALLLGDSALYLCASSFALSGYTFGSGTRLTVV.

The gene calls are TRBV5-1 and TRBJ1-2, with 7 positions matching TRBD1. The CDR3 sequence is 18 residues long. V lost 1 base and J lost 4; bases outside the gene matches: 16. Per the germline V gene, CDR1 is SGHRS and CDR2 is YFSETQ. The CDR3 protein is CASSLFGTVNPSAYGYTF. The CDR3 coding sequence is TGCGCCAGCAGCTTGTTCGGGACAGTAAACCCCTCCGCCTATGGCTACACCTTC.

In this sample, this clonotype turned up a few times. The chain is built from TRBV20-1 and TRBJ2-7; 7 nucleotides agree with TRBD1. V lost 2 bases, J lost 2 bases, and 6 bases stayed unmatched. CDR1 and CDR2 from the germline V gene are DFQATT and SNEGSKA (reference sequence). The CDR3 loop spans 14 amino acids. The CDR3 region is CSARPDRAPYEQYF. The DNA for the CDR3 is TGCAGTGCTAGACCTGACAGGGCTCCCTACGAGCAGTACTTC.

This clonotype was detected only once. V and J are TRBV20-1 and TRBJ2-3; D gene uncertain. With 0 bases removed from V and 6 bases from J, the gap between germline ends came to 10 bases. The CDR3 has 13 residues. In germline, CDR1 is DFQATT, CDR2 SNEGSKA (reference sequence). CDR3 in amino acids: CSARDPRKDTQYF. The CDR3 coding sequence is TGCAGTGCTAGAGATCCTAGGAAGGATACGCAGTATTTT.

This chain uses TRBV7-2 with TRBJ2-7; the D is unclear. Trimming pared 3 bases from V and 4 bases from J, leaving 10 bases between. The CDR3 loop spans 13 amino acids. CDR1 and CDR2 from the germline V gene are SGHTA and FQGNSA. The DNA for the CDR3 is TGTGCCAGCAGCTTTGTTCTGGGGTACGAGCAGTACTTC. It translates to CASSFVLGYEQYF.

This chain joins TRBV9 and TRBJ2-2; 11 positions match TRBD2. Losses at the gene ends were 4 bases for V and 0 bases for J; bases not matched to a gene: 8. CDR1 SGDLS and CDR2 YYNGEE come from the germline V gene. This CDR3 contains 18 residues. For the CDR3, the DNA is TGTGCCAGCAGCCCAGCGGGACTAGCGGCACCGAACACCGGGGAGCTGTTTTTT. This sequence encodes CASSPAGLAAPNTGELFF.

This clonotype showed up many times. The chain has TRBV20-1 and TRBJ2-7; D is perhaps TRBD1 (5 bases). The V and J ends lost 1 base and 4 bases respectively, with 17 bases between them. Germline lookup yields CDR1 DFQATT and CDR2 SNEGSKA (reference sequence). This CDR3 region has 15 residues. CDR3 in DNA: TGCAGTGCTAGAGCTCGGACATCCCCCTCTTACGAGCAGTACTTC. Translation: CSARARTSPSYEQYF.

This clonotype occurred a few times. The V gene is TRBV4-3, the J gene TRBJ1-1; TRBD1 agrees at 9 bases. Looked up from germline, CDR1 is LGHNA and CDR2 is YSLEER. The junction had 7 bases not matched to a gene; V was cut back by 3 bases and J by 5 bases. The CDR3 runs 15 residues. In nucleotides, the CDR3 is TGCGCCAGCAGCCAGGCGGGGACAGGGAAAACTGAAGCTTTCTTT. It translates to CASSQAGTGKTEAFF.

Concerning this clonotype: A much larger clone differs by one base, so this may be a read error. The CDR3 DNA reads as TGTGCCAGCAGGTATGGTACGGAGCAGTACTTC. Translating it yields CASRYGTEQYF. V usage is TRBV6-5 and J usage is TRBJ2-4; D is unclear. Trimming left V 6 bases short and J 13 bases short, with 13 bases between. The CDR3 length is 11 residues. Looked up from germline, CDR1 is MNHEY and CDR2 is SVGAGI.

This clonotype was seen only a few times. The chain carries TRBV20-1 and TRBJ2-7; TRBD1 agrees at 7 bases. The CDR3 covers 15 residues. Germline V lookup: CDR1 DFQATT, CDR2 SNEGSKA (reference sequence). Trimming at V came to 2 bases and at J to 0 bases, leaving 7 bases not matched to a gene. The CDR3 sequence: CSARPRQGSSYEQYF. The CDR3 DNA follows: TGCAGTGCTAGACCCAGACAGGGTAGCTCCTACGAGCAGTACTTC.

This clonotype was seen only a few times. The germline gene is not matched at one end of the junction; a read error may be the cause. The chain employs TRBV2 and TRBJ2-4; the D gene is possibly TRBD2 (6 bases). This CDR3 is built from 15 residues. Germline CDR1 is SNHLY and CDR2 is FYNNEI. CDR3 sequence (DNA): TGTGCCGGCAGTGAAGTGGTTGACCGGAGGGACATTCAGTACTTC. This encodes CAGSEVVDRRDIQYF.

This clonotype was counted at least ten times. The rearrangement links TRBV6-2 or TRBV6-3 to TRBJ2-5, with TRBD2 as a possible D gene (6 bases). The ends were cut back, 0 bases at V and 6 bases at J, with 11 bases in the middle. Germline assignment: CDR1 MNHEY and CDR2 SVGEGT. The CDR3 extends over 14 amino acids. DNA of the CDR3: TGTGCCAGCAGTTACTCGGAGGGTTCCAAGACCCAGTACTTC. Translating gives CASSYSEGSKTQYF.